The rows below give T cell receptor beta chains drawn from one sample of a study of T cell changes during pregnancy in multiple sclerosis. Using immunoSEQ multiplex PCR, the repertoire was profiled, and TCRdb retains in-frame clones only, with some absent. The sample yields 100,000 or so clones, less than 95% seen once. This material consisted of peripheral blood, taken in the second trimester of pregnancy. These receptors were obtained from a female donor in good health, enrolled as a control in a pregnancy study. CDR3s include the opening cysteine and the closing phenylalanine or tryptophan. A D gene is named only where the DNA matches it firmly.

j_call	v_call	cdr3_length	d_call	cdr3_nt	cdr3_aa
TRBJ1-1	TRBV5-1	13	NA	TGCGCCAGCAGCCAACAGACCAACACTGAAGCTTTCTTT	CASSQQTNTEAFF
TRBJ1-1	TRBV7-2	13	TRBD1	TGTGCCAGCAGGTTGAACAGGGGACCTGAAGCTTTCTTT	CASRLNRGPEAFF
TRBJ1-5	TRBV4-1	17	TRBD1	TGCGCCAGCACCCCCCGGAGCGGGACAGGCGGCAATCAGCCCCAGCATTTT	CASTPRSGTGGNQPQHF
TRBJ2-7	TRBV28	14	NA	TGTGCCAGCAGAACCCTCAGGGAATCGTACGAGCAGTACTTC	CASRTLRESYEQYF
TRBJ2-1	TRBV30	14	TRBD2	TGTGCCTGGGGACTAGCGGGAGTCTGGAATGAGCAGTTCTTC	CAWGLAGVWNEQFF
TRBJ1-1	TRBV19	14	NA	TGTGCCAGTAGACGGGGGGCTATGAACACTGAAGCTTTCTTT	CASRRGAMNTEAFF
TRBJ1-1	TRBV19	14	TRBD1	TGTGCCAGTGCATATCGGGACAGGCGACCTGAAGCTTTCTTT	CASAYRDRRPEAFF
TRBJ2-3	TRBV28	16	NA	TGTGCCAGCAGTCCCAACGGGGTAACGAAAACAGATACGCAGTATTTT	CASSPNGVTKTDTQYF
TRBJ2-3	TRBV7-9	16	TRBD2	TGTGCCAGCAGCTTAGTGAGAGCGGGGGGGCCAGATACGCAGTATTTT	CASSLVRAGGPDTQYF
TRBJ2-1	TRBV7-9	18	NA	TGTGCCAGCAGCTTCCCACGGGTGAGGGACTCTTTCTACAATGAGCAGTTCTTC	CASSFPRVRDSFYNEQFF
TRBJ2-7	TRBV15	14	NA	TGTGCCACCAGCAGAGTCAGCGGATCCTACGAGCAGTACTTC	CATSRVSGSYEQYF
TRBJ2-3	TRBV5-4	15	NA	TGTGCCAGCAGCTCGGGTGTGGCCGGCACAGATACGCAGTATTTT	CASSSGVAGTDTQYF
TRBJ1-2	TRBV7-9	16	NA	TGTGCCAGCAGCTTAGTTGCGGCCAGCCCCTTCTATGGCTACACCTTC	CASSLVAASPFYGYTF
TRBJ1-4	TRBV5-6	17	NA	TGTGCCAGCAGCTTGGTCCCGGGGTTTCAGACTAATGAAAAACTGTTTTTT	CASSLVPGFQTNEKLFF
TRBJ2-1	TRBV7-2	16	NA	TGTGCCAGCAGCTTAGGGCCCGGTAGAGGGTACAATGAGCAGTTCTTC	CASSLGPGRGYNEQFF